The sequence of this T cell receptor (beta chain) was determined in a study of memory CD4+ T cells and cytomegalovirus serostatus. Study observations and caveats: Median bootstrapped AUC for CMV status was about 0.95 originally, less than 0.93 US-trained.

This clone was observed a few times. No antigen is known for it. Sequencing used immunoSEQ multiplex PCR; TCRdb keeps in-frame clones, though not all of them. The repertoire has about 57,000 clones, roughly 80% of them found once; the top ten carry about 0.86%. The sort gate was single viable CD3+CD4+CD8-CD45RO+ cells for memory CD4+ T cells. Serostatus was set by detecting CMV pp150, pp28, p38, p52 IgG. V was trimmed by 4 bases and J by 7 bases, leaving 25 bases between them. CDR1 is SGHNT, CDR2 YENEEA, per germline. This CDR3 has 17 residues. This TCR was recovered from an adult in good health and CMV-seronegative. The V gene is TRBV11-3, the J gene TRBJ1-2; a possible D gene is TRBD1 (6 bases). The specimen was memory CD4+ T cells from blood. CDR3 bases: TGTGCCAGCAGCTCGGACAGATTTGCTCTCTCGGGGGGTGGCTACACCTTC. This codes for CASSSDRFALSGGGYTF. The full variable domain, its missing parts supplied by reference TRBV11-3 and TRBJ1-2, is EAGVVQSPRYKIIEKKQPVAFWCNPISGHNTLYWYLQNLGQGPELLIRYENEEAVDDSQLPKDRFSAERLKGVDSTLKIQPAELGDSAVYLCASSSDRFALSGGGYTFGSGTRLTVV.